The clone carrying this T cell receptor (beta chain) came up many times. Its antigen is currently unknown. These data come from a study of regulatory T cells in long-lasting Graves disease. Construction of the TCR beta libraries employed iRepertoire HTBI primers in conjunction with Arm-PCR of CDR3 regions. MiXCR, applied by TCRdb to the multiplex PCR reads, yields one record per CDR3 protein. The sample carries about 320,000 distinct CDR3 sequences, approximately 20% recorded once. The CDR3 sequence is 15 residues long. V lost 1 base and J lost 7, with 11 bases in between. General observations from the study: New patients shared fewer public clonotypes (around 980) than persistent patients did (around 3,000).

Time point noted: newly diagnosed GD, antithyroid drugs for less than 3 months. RNA isolated from PBMCs was used to make the TCR library. The origin of this receptor is a female donor with Graves disease. The J gene is TRBJ1-6, the V gene TRBV12-3 or TRBV12-4; the D gene is possibly TRBD1 (5 bases). The specimen comprised peripheral blood mononuclear cells (PBMCs), sampled at new diagnosis, from a patient treated with antithyroid drugs. Here the CDR3 DNA reads TGTGCCAGCAGTTTAGAAACAGGAGGGAATTCACCCCTCCACTTT. Protein product: CASSLETGGNSPLHF.